This TCR beta chain was obtained from a study of cytomegalovirus exposure and HLA in healthy donors. The PCR had 60 Vbeta and 13 Jbeta primers. Data came from immunoSEQ multiplex PCR; TCRdb stores just in-frame clones and leaves some out. Its table lists about 210,000 clones. Study observations and caveats: Confirmation was obtained in vitro that a few CMV-associated chains are specific for CMV antigens. A highly shared variant cluster was judged a likely technical artifact. Later on, an analysis showed TCR association rates differing by HLA locus, with DRB1 the most and HLA-C the fewest. Researchers counted 164 TCR beta chains as cytomegalovirus-associated.

Remarks on this clone: What it binds is not known.

This clonotype was obtained from a woman in her 30s in good health and CMV-seropositive. Sample: PBMCs.

CDR3: CASSRSPQETQYF. The CDR3 DNA sequence: TGTGCCAGCTCACGATCCCCTCAGGAGACCCAGTACTTC. The chain recombines TRBV18 with TRBJ2-5; D gene ambiguous. Trimming removed 4 bases at V and 5 bases at J, with 11 bases between. The CDR3 totals 13 residues. Germline V CDR1 and CDR2: KGHSH, LQKENI. The full variable domain, its missing parts supplied by reference TRBV18 and TRBJ2-5, is NAGVMQNPRHLVRRRGQEARLRCSPMKGHSHVYWYRQLPEEGLKFMVYLQKENIIDESGMPKERFSAEFPKEGPSILRIQQVVRGDSAAYFCASSRSPQETQYFGPGTRLLVL.